This TCR beta chain was sequenced in a study of OX40 agonist ivuxolimab in advanced cancers. Study information: A mean age of roughly 60 years, range about 20 to 90, was recorded, and roughly 80% were male.

Produced via immunoSEQ multiplex PCR; TCRdb's table is partial and in-frame only. The table shows tens of thousands of clones, with more than 80% occurring only once. Systemic immunosuppression or a history of autoimmune disease excluded patients. Study-level results: Part of the nonresponder group also had normalized T-cell clonal expansion that was low. There was clonal expansion of CD4+ and CD8+ blood T cells by week 6 at 0.1 to 3.0 mg/kg.

Per germline, CDR1 SGHRS and CDR2 YFSETQ. V lost 0 bases to trimming and J lost 0 bases; unmatched junction nucleotides: 9. The CDR3 length is 18 residues. Worth noting for this clone: The antigen is unknown.

The sequencing used CD4+ or CD8+ T cells sorted from blood, collected in a trial of the OX40 agonist ivuxolimab. The rearrangement links TRBV5-1 to TRBJ2-3; 8 bases fit TRBD2. The receptor was isolated from an adult with an advanced solid tumor such as melanoma, head and neck, liver or kidney cancer. The CDR3, as DNA: TGCGCCAGCAGCTTGGAGGCTAGCGGGTCCCCTAGCACAGATACGCAGTATTTT. Protein sequence: CASSLEASGSPSTDTQYF.